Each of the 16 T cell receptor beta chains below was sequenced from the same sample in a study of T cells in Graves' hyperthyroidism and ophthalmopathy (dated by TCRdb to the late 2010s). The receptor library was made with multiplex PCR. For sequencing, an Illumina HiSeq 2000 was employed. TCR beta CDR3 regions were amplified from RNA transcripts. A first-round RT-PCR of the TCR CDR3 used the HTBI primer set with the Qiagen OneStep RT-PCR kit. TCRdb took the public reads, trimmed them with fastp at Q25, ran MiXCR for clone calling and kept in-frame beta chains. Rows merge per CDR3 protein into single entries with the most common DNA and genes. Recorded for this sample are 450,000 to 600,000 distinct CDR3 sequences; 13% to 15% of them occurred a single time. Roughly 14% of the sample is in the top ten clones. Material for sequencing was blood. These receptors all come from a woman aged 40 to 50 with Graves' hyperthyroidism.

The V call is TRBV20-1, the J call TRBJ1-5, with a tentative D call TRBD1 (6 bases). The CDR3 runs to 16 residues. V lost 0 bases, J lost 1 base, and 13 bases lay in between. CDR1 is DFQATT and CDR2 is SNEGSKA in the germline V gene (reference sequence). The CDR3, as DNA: TGCAGTGCTAGAGACACAGGGAGTGGAAGCAATCAGCCCCAGCATTTT. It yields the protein CSARDTGSGSNQPQHF.

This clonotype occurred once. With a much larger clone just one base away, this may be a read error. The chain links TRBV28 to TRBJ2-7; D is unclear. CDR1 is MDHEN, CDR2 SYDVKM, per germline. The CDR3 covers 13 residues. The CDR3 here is CASSLTAPYEQHF. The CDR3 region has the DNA TGTGCCAGCAGTTTAACCGCTCCCTACGAGCAGCACTTC.

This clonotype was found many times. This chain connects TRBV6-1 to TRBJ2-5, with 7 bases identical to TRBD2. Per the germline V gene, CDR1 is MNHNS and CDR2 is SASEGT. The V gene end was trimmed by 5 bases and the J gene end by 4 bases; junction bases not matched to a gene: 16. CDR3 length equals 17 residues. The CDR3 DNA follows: TGTGCCAGCAGTTTTTTTGAAGGCGGGAGTAGTAGAGAGACCCAGTACTTC. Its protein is CASSFFEGGSSRETQYF.

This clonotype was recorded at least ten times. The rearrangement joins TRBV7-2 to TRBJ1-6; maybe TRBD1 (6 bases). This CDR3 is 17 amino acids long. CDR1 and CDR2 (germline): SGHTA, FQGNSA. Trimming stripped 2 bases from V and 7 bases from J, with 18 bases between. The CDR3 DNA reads TGTGCCAGCAGCTTAACTCAGGGGAATAAAAGGAATTCACCCCTCCACTTT. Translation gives CASSLTQGNKRNSPLHF.

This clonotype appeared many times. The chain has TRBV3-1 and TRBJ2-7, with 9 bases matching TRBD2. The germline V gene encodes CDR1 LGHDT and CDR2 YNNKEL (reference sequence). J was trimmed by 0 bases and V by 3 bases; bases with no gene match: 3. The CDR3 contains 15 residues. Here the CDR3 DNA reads TGTGCCAGCAGCCATAATAGCGGGAGCTCCTACGAGCAGTACTTC. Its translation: CASSHNSGSSYEQYF.

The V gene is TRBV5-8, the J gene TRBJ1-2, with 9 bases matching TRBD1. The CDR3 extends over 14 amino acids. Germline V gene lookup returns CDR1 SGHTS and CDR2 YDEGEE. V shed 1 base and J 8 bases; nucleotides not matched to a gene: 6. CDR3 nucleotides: TGTGCCAGCAGCTTGAAAACAGGGGGCCGGGGCTACACCTTC. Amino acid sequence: CASSLKTGGRGYTF. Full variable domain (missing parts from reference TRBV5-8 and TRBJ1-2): EAGVTQSPTHLIKTRGQQATLRCSPISGHTSVYWYQQALGLGLQFLLWYDEGEERNRGNFPPRFSGRQFPNYSSELNVNALELEDSALYLCASSLKTGGRGYTFGSGTRLTVV.

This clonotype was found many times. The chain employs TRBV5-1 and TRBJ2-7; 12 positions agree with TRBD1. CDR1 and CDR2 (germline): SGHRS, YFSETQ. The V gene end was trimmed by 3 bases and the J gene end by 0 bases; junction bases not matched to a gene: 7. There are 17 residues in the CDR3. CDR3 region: CASSSPGQGANSYEQYF. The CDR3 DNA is TGCGCCAGCAGCTCCCCGGGACAGGGGGCCAACTCCTACGAGCAGTACTTC.

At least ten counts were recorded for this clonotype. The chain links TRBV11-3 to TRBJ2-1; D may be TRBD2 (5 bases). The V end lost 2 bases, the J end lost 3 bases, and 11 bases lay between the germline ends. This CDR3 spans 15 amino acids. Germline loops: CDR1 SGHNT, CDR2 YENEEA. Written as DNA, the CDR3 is TGTGCCAGCAGCTTAACCACGGCGGGCTACAATGAGCAGTTCTTC. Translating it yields CASSLTTAGYNEQFF.

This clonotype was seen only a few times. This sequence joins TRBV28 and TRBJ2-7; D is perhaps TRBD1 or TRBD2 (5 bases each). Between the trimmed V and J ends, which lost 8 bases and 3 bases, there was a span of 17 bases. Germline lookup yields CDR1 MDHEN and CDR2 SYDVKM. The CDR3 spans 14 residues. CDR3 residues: CASGLGQGRYEQYF. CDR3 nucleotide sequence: TGTGCCAGCGGACTTGGACAAGGTCGCTACGAGCAGTACTTC.

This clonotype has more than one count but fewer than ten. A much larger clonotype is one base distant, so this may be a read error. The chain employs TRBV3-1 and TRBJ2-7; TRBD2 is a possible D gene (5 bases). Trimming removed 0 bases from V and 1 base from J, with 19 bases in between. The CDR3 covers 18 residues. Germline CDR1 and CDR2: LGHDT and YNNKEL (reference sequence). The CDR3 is CASSQDWTSSGPSYEQYF. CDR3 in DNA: TGTGCCAGCAGCCAAGATTGGACGTCCAGCGGCCCATCCTACGAGCAGTACTTC.

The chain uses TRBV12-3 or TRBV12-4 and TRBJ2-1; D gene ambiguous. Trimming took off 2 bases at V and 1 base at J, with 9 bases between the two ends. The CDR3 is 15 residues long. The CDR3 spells CASSLFQVSYNEQFF. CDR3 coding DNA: TGTGCCAGCAGTTTATTCCAGGTTTCCTACAATGAGCAGTTCTTC.

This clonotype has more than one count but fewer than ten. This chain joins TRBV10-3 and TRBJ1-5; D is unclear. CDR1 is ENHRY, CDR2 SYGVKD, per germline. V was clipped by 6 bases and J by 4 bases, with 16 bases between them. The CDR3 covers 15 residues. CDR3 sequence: CAIRASGLQNQPQHF. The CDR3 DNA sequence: TGTGCCATCAGGGCTTCCGGGCTCCAAAATCAGCCCCAGCATTTT.

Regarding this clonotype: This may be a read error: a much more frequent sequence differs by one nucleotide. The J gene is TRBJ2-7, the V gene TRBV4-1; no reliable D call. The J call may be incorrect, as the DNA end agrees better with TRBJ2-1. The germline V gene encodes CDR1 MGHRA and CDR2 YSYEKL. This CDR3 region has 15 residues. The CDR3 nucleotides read TGCGCCAGCAGCCAAGATACATACCTCGGCAACGAGCAGTTCTTC. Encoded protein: CASSQDTYLGNEQFF.

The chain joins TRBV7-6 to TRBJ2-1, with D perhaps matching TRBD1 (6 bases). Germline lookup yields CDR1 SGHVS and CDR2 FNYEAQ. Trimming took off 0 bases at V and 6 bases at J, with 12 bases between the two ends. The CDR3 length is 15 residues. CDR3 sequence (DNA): TGTGCCAGCAGCTTAGCGGCAGGGGCGTCCAATGAGCAGTTCTTC. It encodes CASSLAAGASNEQFF.

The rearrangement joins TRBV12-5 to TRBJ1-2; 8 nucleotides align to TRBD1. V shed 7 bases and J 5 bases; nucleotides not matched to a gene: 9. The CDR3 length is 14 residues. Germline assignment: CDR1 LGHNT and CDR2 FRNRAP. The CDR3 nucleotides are TGTGCTAGTGTCAGGTCCGGACAGGGATATGGCTACACCTTC. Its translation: CASVRSGQGYGYTF.

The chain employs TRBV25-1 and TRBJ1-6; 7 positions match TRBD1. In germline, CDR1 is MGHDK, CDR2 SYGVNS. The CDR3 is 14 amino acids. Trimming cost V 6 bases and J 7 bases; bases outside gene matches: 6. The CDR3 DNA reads TGTGCCAGCAGGGAGGGACAGAAAAATTCACCCCTCCACTTT. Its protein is CASREGQKNSPLHF.